The source of this T cell receptor beta chain is a study of blood T cell repertoires in COVID-19. In the study overall: Italy, Spain and the United States were the sources of the convalescent and acute COVID-19 samples. PBMCs, B-cell-depleted T cells, or T cells were the source of the cDNA or gDNA that made up the material.

Authors' data handling: Reference gene primers were amplified, and this amplification served to estimate nucleated cell counts. Measured with immunoSEQ multiplex PCR; TCRdb has only the in-frame clones, and not every one. V and J calls plus clone size are reproduced from that table; the DNA served to infer D and trimming. This sample has approximately 45,000 clones; about nine tenths occur once, and the top ten carry 14%. The sequencing sample was made of peripheral blood. The clonotype was recovered from a human donor in a cohort sampled during active COVID-19.

Here the CDR3 DNA reads TGTGCCAGCAGCCAAGGACAGGGTGGTGGCTACACCTTC. Translated: CASSQGQGGGYTF. The chain combines TRBV3-1 (or the pseudogene TRBV3-2) with TRBJ1-2, with TRBD1 matching over 7 bases. The CDR3 spans 13 residues. CDR1 is LGHDT and CDR2 is YNNKEL in the germline V gene (reference sequence). V trimming: 1 base; J trimming: 7 bases; junction bases outside the gene matches: 3.